Described below is a single T cell receptor beta chain sequence and its context. This clonotype was seen a few times. The specificity of this receptor is unknown. There are no base qualities to consult, and no much larger clone falls within one base. This sample was included in a study of early T cells in non-severe SARS-CoV-2 infection (dated by TCRdb to about 2021). For context, the study as a whole: Bulk RNA from unsorted whole blood was used for TCR sequencing, so alpha and beta chains could not be paired. The investigation overall reported the following: VDJdb matching was skewed toward anti-spike CD8 responses and likely underestimated virus-specific expansions by missing private and CD4 specificities.

The library was obtained by 5' RACE. Sequencing used a NextSeq 500. Unique molecular identifiers were attached to individual cDNA molecules in the TCR library protocol so that sequencing error and PCR bias could be corrected. Both TCR alpha and beta chains were sequenced, and tight co-correlation was observed between alpha and beta sequence abundances in each sample. The authors' pipeline ran thus. V gene, J gene and CDR3 annotation of TCR sequences was performed with Decombinator V4. TCRs were defined as expanded if a significant change between any two time points was detected under a Poisson model with p below 0.0001. TCR abundances were normalised to the total number of TCRs sequenced in each sample and reported as counts per million. TRAV1-2 paired with TRAJ12, TRAJ20 or TRAJ33 defined MAIT TCRs, while TRAV10 paired with TRAJ18 defined iNKT TCRs. VDJdb, accessed 1 November 2021, was searched for CMV, EBV and SARS-CoV-2 annotated TCRs, excluding TCRs annotated for multiple antigens. The public reads were reanalyzed by TCRdb: fastp trimming at Q25, MiXCR alignment, in-frame beta chains only. Rows matching on CDR3 protein sequence are summarized as one entry with the most common DNA and genes. It is TCRdb's table, rather than the study itself, that gives the V and J calls and clone size. The sample table holds around 35,000 distinct CDR3 sequences, of which approximately 6.1% were seen once. The ten largest make up around 4.8% of the sample.

V gives up 5 bases and J gives up 8 bases, and the segment between their germline ends measures 22 bases. The CDR3 contains 15 residues, cysteine and phenylalanine counted. The only DNA kept is the CDR3, 45 bases in frame from the first base. The germline V gene encodes CDR1 SGHRS and CDR2 YFSETQ. The study was a case-control design nested within a healthcare worker cohort in London, UK, with weekly nasopharyngeal swab PCR tests and blood sampling. Healthcare workers were recruited between 23 and 31 March 2020, during the week of the UK lockdown, and were followed weekly for up to about 15 weeks. Source material: whole blood. The rearrangement combines TRBV5-1 with TRBJ1-2, and perhaps TRBD1 as D gene, on 5 matching bases. The sequence came from an adult who was a healthcare worker with PCR-confirmed SARS-CoV-2 infection or an uninfected control (not recorded which). At the DNA level, the sequence is TGCGCCAGCAGTTTCCAGGGCCTACTCCATGAGGGCTACACCTTC. The encoded protein is CASSFQGLLHEGYTF. With all but the CDR3 taken from the reference TRBV5-1 and TRBJ1-2 genes, the full variable domain is: KAGVTQTPRYLIKTRGQQVTLSCSPISGHRSVSWYQQTPGQGLQFLFEYFSETQRNKGNFPGRFSGRQFSNSRSEMNVSTLELGDSALYLCASSFQGLLHEGYTFGSGTRLTVV.